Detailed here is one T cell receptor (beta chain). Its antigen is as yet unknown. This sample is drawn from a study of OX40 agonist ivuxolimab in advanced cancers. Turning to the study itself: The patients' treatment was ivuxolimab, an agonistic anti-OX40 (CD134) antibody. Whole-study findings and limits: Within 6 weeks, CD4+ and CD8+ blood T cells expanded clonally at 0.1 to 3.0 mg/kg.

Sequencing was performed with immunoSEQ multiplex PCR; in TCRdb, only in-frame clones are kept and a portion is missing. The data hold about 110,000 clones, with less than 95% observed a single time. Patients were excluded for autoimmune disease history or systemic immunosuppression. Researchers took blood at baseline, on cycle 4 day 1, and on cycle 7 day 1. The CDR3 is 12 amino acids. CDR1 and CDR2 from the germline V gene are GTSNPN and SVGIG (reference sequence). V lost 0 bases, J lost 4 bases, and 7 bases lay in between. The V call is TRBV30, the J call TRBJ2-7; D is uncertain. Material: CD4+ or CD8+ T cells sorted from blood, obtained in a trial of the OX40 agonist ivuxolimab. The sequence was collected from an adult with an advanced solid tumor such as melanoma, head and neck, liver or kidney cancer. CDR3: CAWSVYGYEQYF. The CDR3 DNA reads TGTGCCTGGAGTGTATATGGATACGAGCAGTACTTC.